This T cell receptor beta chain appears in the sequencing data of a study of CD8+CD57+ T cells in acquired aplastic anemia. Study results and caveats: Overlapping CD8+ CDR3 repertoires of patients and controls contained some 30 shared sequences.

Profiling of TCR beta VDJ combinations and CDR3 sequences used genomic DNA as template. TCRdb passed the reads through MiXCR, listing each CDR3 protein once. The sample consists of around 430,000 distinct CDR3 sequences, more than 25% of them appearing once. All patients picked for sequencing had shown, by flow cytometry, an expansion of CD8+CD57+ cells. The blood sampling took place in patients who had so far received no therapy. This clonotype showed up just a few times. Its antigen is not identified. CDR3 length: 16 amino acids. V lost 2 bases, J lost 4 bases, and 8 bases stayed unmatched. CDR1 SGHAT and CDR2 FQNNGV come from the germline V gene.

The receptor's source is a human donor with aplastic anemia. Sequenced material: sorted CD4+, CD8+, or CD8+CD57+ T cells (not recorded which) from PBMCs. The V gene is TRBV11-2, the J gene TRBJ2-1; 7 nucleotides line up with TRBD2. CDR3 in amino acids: CASSLSGTPGYNEQFF. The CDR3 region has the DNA TGTGCCAGCAGCTTAAGCGGGACCCCAGGGTACAATGAGCAGTTCTTC.